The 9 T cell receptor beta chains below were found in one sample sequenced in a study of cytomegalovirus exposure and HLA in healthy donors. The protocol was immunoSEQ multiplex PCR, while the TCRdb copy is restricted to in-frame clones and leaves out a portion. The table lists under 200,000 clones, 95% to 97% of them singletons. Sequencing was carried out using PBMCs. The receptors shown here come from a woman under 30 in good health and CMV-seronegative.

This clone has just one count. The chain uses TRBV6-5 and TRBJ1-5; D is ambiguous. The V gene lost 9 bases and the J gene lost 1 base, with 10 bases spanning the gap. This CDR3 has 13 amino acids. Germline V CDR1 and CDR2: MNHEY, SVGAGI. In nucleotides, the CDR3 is TGTGCCAGTAAGCGGGGAAGCAATCAGCCCCAGCATTTT. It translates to CASKRGSNQPQHF.

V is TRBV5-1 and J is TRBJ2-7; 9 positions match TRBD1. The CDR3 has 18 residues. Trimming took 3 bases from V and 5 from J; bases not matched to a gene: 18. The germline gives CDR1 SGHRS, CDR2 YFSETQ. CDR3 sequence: CASSSIPLTGTGTHEQYF. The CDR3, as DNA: TGCGCCAGCAGCTCCATTCCCCTGACCGGGACAGGGACCCACGAGCAGTACTTC. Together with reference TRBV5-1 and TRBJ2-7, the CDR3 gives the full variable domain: KAGVTQTPRYLIKTRGQQVTLSCSPISGHRSVSWYQQTPGQGLQFLFEYFSETQRNKGNFPGRFSGRQFSNSRSEMNVSTLELGDSALYLCASSSIPLTGTGTHEQYFGPGTRLTVT.

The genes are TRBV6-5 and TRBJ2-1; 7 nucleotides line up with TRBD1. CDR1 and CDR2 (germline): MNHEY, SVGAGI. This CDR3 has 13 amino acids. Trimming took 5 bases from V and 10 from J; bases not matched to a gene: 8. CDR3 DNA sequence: TGTGCCAGCAGTCCCACCGACAGGGTCGAGCAGTTCTTC. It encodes CASSPTDRVEQFF.

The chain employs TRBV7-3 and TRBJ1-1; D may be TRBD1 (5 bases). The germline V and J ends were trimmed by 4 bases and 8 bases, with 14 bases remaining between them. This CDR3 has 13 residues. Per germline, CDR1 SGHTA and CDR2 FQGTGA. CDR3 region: CASSSTVQGEAFF. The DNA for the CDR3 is TGTGCCAGCAGCTCGACGGTTCAGGGCGAAGCTTTCTTT. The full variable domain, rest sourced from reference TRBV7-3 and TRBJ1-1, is GAGVSQTPSNKVTEKGKYVELRCDPISGHTALYWYRQSLGQGPEFLIYFQGTGAADDSGLPNDRFFAVRPEGSVSTLKIQRTERGDSAVYLCASSSTVQGEAFFGQGTRLTVV.

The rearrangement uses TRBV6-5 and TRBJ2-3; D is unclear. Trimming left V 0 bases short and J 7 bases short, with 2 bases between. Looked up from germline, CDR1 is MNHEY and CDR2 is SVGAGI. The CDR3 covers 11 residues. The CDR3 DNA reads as TGTGCCAGCAGTTACTCTAATACGCAGTATTTT. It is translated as CASSYSNTQYF.

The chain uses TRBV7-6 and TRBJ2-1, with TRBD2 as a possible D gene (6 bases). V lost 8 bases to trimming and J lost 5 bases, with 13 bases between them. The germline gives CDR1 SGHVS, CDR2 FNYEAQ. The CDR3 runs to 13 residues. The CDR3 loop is CASAFGLNNEQFF. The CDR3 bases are TGTGCCAGCGCCTTCGGACTAAACAATGAGCAGTTCTTC. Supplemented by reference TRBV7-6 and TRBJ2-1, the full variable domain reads GAGVSQSPRYKVTKRGQDVALRCDPISGHVSLYWYRQALGQGPEFLTYFNYEAQQDKSGLPNDRFSAERPEGSISTLTIQRTEQRDSAMYRCASAFGLNNEQFFGPGTRLTVL.

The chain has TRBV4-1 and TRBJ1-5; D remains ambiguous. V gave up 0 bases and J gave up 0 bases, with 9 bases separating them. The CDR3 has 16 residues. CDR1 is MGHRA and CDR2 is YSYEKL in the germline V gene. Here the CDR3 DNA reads TGCGCCAGCAGCCAAGATCGCGCTTATAGCAATCAGCCCCAGCATTTT. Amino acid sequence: CASSQDRAYSNQPQHF.

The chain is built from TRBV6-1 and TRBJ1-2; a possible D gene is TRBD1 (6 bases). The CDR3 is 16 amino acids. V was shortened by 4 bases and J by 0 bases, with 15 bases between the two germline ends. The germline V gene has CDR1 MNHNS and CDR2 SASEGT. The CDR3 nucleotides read TGTGCCAGCAGTGTAATGGGGGCAGTCGCTAACTATGGCTACACCTTC. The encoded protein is CASSVMGAVANYGYTF.

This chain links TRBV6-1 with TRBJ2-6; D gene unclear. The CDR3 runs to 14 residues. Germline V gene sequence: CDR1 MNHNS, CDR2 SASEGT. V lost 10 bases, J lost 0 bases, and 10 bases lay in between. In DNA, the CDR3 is TGTGCCACCGACATGTTCTCTGGGGCCAACGTCCTGACTTTC. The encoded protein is CATDMFSGANVLTF.